The 14 T cell receptor beta chains given below trace back to one sample, sequenced in a study of T cell changes during pregnancy in multiple sclerosis. Generated by immunoSEQ multiplex PCR, the TCRdb table keeps only in-frame clones and is missing some. Here the sample spans 85,000 to 100,000 clones, roughly 90% being singletons. The sequencing used peripheral blood, collected before pregnancy. The receptors here all came from a female donor with multiple sclerosis, enrolled in a pregnancy study.

The chain joins TRBV6-6 to TRBJ1-4; 8 nucleotides align to TRBD1. The CDR3 covers 15 residues. The junction had 5 bases not matched to a gene; V was cut back by 5 bases and J by 3 bases. Germline assignment: CDR1 MNHNY and CDR2 SVGAGI (reference sequence). The CDR3 here is CASSMQGAANEKLFF. The CDR3 DNA reads as TGTGCCAGCAGTATGCAGGGGGCAGCTAATGAAAAACTGTTTTTT.

This rearrangement joins TRBV29-1 to TRBJ1-4, with D hard to call. The germline V and J ends were trimmed by 5 bases and 5 bases, with 3 bases remaining between them. This CDR3 contains 10 residues. Germline assignment: CDR1 SQVTM and CDR2 ANQGSEA. In DNA, the CDR3 is TGCAGCGTTCTCAATGAAAAACTGTTTTTT. Translation: CSVLNEKLFF.

The V gene is TRBV27, the J gene TRBJ2-7, with D possibly matching TRBD2 (7 bases). V was cut by 6 bases and J by 7 bases, with 19 bases left in between. The length of the CDR3 is 14 residues. Germline V lookup: CDR1 MNHEY, CDR2 SMNVEV (reference sequence). CDR3 nucleotide sequence: TGTGCCAGCAGACGCCGGGGGGCCCCTACGGAGCAGTACTTC. Translated: CASRRRGAPTEQYF.

This chain uses TRBV7-9 with TRBJ2-7, with 10 bases matching TRBD1. This CDR3 has 17 residues. J lost 2 bases, V lost 5 bases, and 12 bases had no gene match. Per the germline V gene, CDR1 is SEHNR and CDR2 is FQNEAQ (reference sequence). CDR3 DNA: TGTGCCAGCAGCCGCATAGCCACAGGACAGGGGGCCTACGAGCAGTACTTC. Its protein is CASSRIATGQGAYEQYF.

This clone was observed a single time. J is TRBJ1-1 and V is TRBV7-9, with a tentative D call TRBD1 (5 bases). The germline V gene encodes CDR1 SEHNR and CDR2 FQNEAQ (reference sequence). The CDR3 covers 14 residues. V lost 7 bases to trimming and J lost 3 bases, with 15 bases between them. The CDR3 DNA is TGTGCCAGCAACCTAGTGGGGGAGGACACTGAAGCTTTCTTT. Residues: CASNLVGEDTEAFF.

The chain's CDR3 is CASSLAPQGAGSGNTIYF. Written as DNA, the CDR3 is TGCGCCAGCAGCTTGGCCCCGCAGGGGGCAGGATCTGGAAACACCATATATTTT. The gene calls are TRBV5-1 and TRBJ1-3; 8 nucleotides line up with TRBD1. Looked up from germline, CDR1 is SGHRS and CDR2 is YFSETQ. The junction had 9 bases not matched to a gene; V was cut back by 0 bases and J by 1 base. The CDR3 loop spans 18 amino acids.

This clone was recorded once. The chain joins TRBV18 to TRBJ1-2; 7 bases are shared with TRBD1. Per the germline V gene, CDR1 is KGHSH and CDR2 is LQKENI. The CDR3 runs to 14 residues. The ends lost 5 bases at V and 4 bases at J; junction bases unmatched: 7. CDR3 protein: CASSLKEGAYGYTF. CDR3 DNA: TGTGCCAGCTCATTGAAGGAGGGGGCCTATGGCTACACCTTC.

The V gene is TRBV5-1, the J gene TRBJ1-5; a weak D match, TRBD1 (6 bases). V lost 4 bases and J lost 4, with 9 bases in between. The CDR3 spans 13 residues. Germline CDR1 reads SGHRS; CDR2 reads YFSETQ. CDR3 amino acids: CASSPQGNQPQHF. CDR3 in DNA: TGCGCCAGCAGCCCTCAGGGGAATCAGCCCCAGCATTTT.

This clone was counted only a few times. The genes are TRBV19 and TRBJ2-1; no firm D call. Trimming shortened V by 2 bases and J by 9 bases, and 11 bases separated the two germline ends. Germline V gene lookup returns CDR1 LNHDA and CDR2 SQIVND (reference sequence). CDR3 size: 13 residues. CDR3 in amino acids: CASSIRSGTEQFF. The CDR3 region has the DNA TGTGCCAGTAGTATAAGGTCGGGTACTGAGCAGTTCTTC. The complete variable domain, with remaining parts taken from reference TRBV19 and TRBJ2-1, reads DGGITQSPKYLFRKEGQNVTLSCEQNLNHDAMYWYRQDPGQGLRLIYYSQIVNDFQKGDIAEGYSVSREKKESFPLTVTSAQKNPTAFYLCASSIRSGTEQFFGPGTRLTVL.

The gene calls are TRBV11-2 and TRBJ1-2; TRBD1 aligns across 8 bases. Germline CDR1 is SGHAT and CDR2 is FQNNGV. Trimming cost V 4 bases and J 4 bases; bases outside gene matches: 8. The CDR3 consists of 15 residues. The CDR3 reads CASSSRTGRVYGYTF. In DNA, the CDR3 is TGTGCCAGCAGCTCGCGGACAGGGCGCGTCTATGGCTACACCTTC.

The chain links TRBV6-5 to TRBJ1-1; 10 bases are shared with TRBD1. This CDR3 is built from 14 residues. V trimming: 6 bases; J trimming: 5 bases; junction bases outside the gene matches: 6. Germline-derived CDR1 and CDR2 are MNHEY and SVGAGI. The CDR3 region is CASSKDRGRTEAFF. DNA for the CDR3: TGTGCCAGCAGCAAGGACAGGGGGAGGACTGAAGCTTTCTTT.

The rearrangement links TRBV27 to TRBJ2-3; D perhaps matches TRBD2 (5 bases). The germline V gene has CDR1 MNHEY and CDR2 SMNVEV (reference sequence). This CDR3 contains 15 residues. Trimming stripped 4 bases from V and 9 bases from J, with 20 bases between. The CDR3 loop is CASSSWVDPGETQYF. CDR3 nucleotide sequence: TGTGCCAGCAGTTCGTGGGTGGACCCCGGGGAAACGCAGTATTTT.

This clone was detected only a few times. The V call is TRBV30, the J call TRBJ2-1; possibly TRBD2 for D (6 bases). From germline, CDR1 is GTSNPN and CDR2 SVGIG (reference sequence). Trimming took 2 bases from V and 9 from J, leaving 14 bases between them. CDR3 length equals 13 residues. The CDR3 DNA follows: TGTGCCTGGAGTAAGGTTAGCGGTGGTGAGCAGTTCTTC. This gives the protein CAWSKVSGGEQFF. The entire variable domain, with the rest obtained from reference TRBV30 and TRBJ2-1, is as follows: SQTIHQWPATLVQPVGSPLSLECTVEGTSNPNLYWYRQAAGRGLQLLFYSVGIGQISSEVPQNLSASRPQDRQFILSSKKLLLSDSGFYLCAWSKVSGGEQFFGPGTRLTVL.

The V call is TRBV4-1, the J call TRBJ1-3; 8 bases map to TRBD1. This CDR3 is 15 amino acids long. V shed 7 bases and J 4 bases; nucleotides not matched to a gene: 9. Germline V lookup: CDR1 MGHRA, CDR2 YSYEKL. The CDR3 is CASTLQGDGGNTIYF. Here the CDR3 DNA reads TGCGCCAGCACCTTACAGGGGGACGGGGGAAACACCATATATTTT.